The 29 T cell receptor beta chains presented below share a single source sample, sequenced in a study of read filtering for tumor transcriptome and immune sequencing. Molecular barcoded adaptors covering alpha/delta and beta/gamma chains were used on approximately 400 ng RNA. TCRdb fed the reads into MiXCR, producing one record per CDR3 protein. The sample includes 35,000 to 50,000 distinct CDR3 sequences, about 20% seen only once; the top ten take around two fifths. The sample was a population of CD138-negative cells sorted from bone marrow. These receptors were collected from a donor at least 40 years old with multiple myeloma.

This clonotype has a count of ten or more. V gene TRBV5-1 combines with J gene TRBJ1-1, with D maybe TRBD1 (6 bases). The CDR3 covers 15 residues. V lost 0 bases to trimming and J lost 6 bases, with 15 bases between them. Germline V gene data show CDR1 as SGHRS and CDR2 as YFSETQ. CDR3 DNA: TGCGCCAGCAGCTTGGGAGGGGGATCTGGGGCTGAAGCTTTCTTT. This sequence encodes CASSLGGGSGAEAFF.

At least ten counts were recorded for this clonotype. J is TRBJ1-1 and V is TRBV6-5, with 9 bases aligning to TRBD1. The CDR3 spans 15 residues. The trim removed 7 bases at V and 4 bases at J, leaving 10 bases unmatched. Looked up from germline, CDR1 is MNHEY and CDR2 is SVGAGI. CDR3 nucleotides: TGTGCCAGCAATCGAAAGGGACAGGGCGTCACTGAAGCTTTCTTT. As protein: CASNRKGQGVTEAFF.

V usage is TRBV28 and J usage is TRBJ1-2, with D perhaps TRBD1 (5 bases). Germline loops: CDR1 MDHEN, CDR2 SYDVKM. The CDR3 totals 13 residues. V lost 6 bases, J lost 2 bases, and 10 bases lay in between. The CDR3 spells CASRGGLNYGYTF. CDR3 bases: TGTGCCAGCAGGGGGGGACTCAACTATGGCTACACCTTC.

This clonotype was found many times. The chain couples TRBV12-3 or TRBV12-4 to TRBJ2-1; 12 nucleotides match TRBD2. Unmatched junction bases numbered 8, after V lost 4 bases and J lost 7 bases. The length of the CDR3 is 16 residues. In nucleotides, the CDR3 is TGTGCCAGCAGTTACCCTAGCGGGAGGGCCGGTAATGAGCAGTTCTTC. Translating it yields CASSYPSGRAGNEQFF.

The chain couples TRBV12-3 or TRBV12-4 to TRBJ1-3, with 7 positions matching TRBD1. This CDR3 is built from 15 residues. V was clipped by 4 bases and J by 4 bases; unmatched bases: 7. The chain's CDR3 is CASSSTGTVGNTIYF. The CDR3 bases are TGTGCCAGCAGTTCTACCGGGACAGTAGGAAACACCATATATTTT.

This sequence joins TRBV9 and TRBJ2-7; 9 bases line up with TRBD2. This CDR3 contains 16 residues. The junction had 7 bases not matched to a gene; V was cut back by 0 bases and J by 3 bases. CDR1 SGDLS and CDR2 YYNGEE come from the germline V gene. The DNA for the CDR3 is TGTGCCAGCAGCGTAGGAAGTAGCGGGGGCGTCTACGAGCAGTACTTC. Residues: CASSVGSSGGVYEQYF.

This clonotype occurred many times. The conserved closing phenylalanine or tryptophan is absent in this CDR3, likely reflecting a read error. The chain joins TRBV29-1 to TRBJ2-7; TRBD2 agrees at 7 bases. Germline CDR1 reads SQVTM; CDR2 reads ANQGSEA. The CDR3 extends over 13 amino acids. The V gene end was trimmed by 4 bases and the J gene end by 3 bases; junction bases not matched to a gene: 6. CDR3 loop: CSVVLAGVYEQYL. CDR3 DNA: TGCAGCGTTGTTCTTGCGGGAGTCTACGAGCAGTACCTC.

Comments on this clonotype: A read error may be the cause here, since a much bigger clone is one base away. The chain employs TRBV15 and TRBJ2-6; D is possibly TRBD1 (5 bases). The CDR3 sequence is 16 residues long. Germline loops: CDR1 LNHNV, CDR2 YYDKDF (reference sequence). The CDR3 protein is CATSRDLGSGAYVLTF. The DNA of the CDR3 is TGTGCCACCAGCAGAGATTTGGGCTCTGGGGCCTACGTCCTGACTTTC.

This clonotype came up many times. CDR3 DNA: TGTGCCAGCAGTTTATCGAAACGGGGGGGCAATCAGCCCCAGCATTTT. Translated: CASSLSKRGGNQPQHF. J is TRBJ1-5 and V is TRBV28, with D possibly being TRBD1 (5 bases). Germline CDR1 reads MDHEN; CDR2 reads SYDVKM. This CDR3 is 16 amino acids long. Trimming left V 1 base short and J 2 bases short, with 12 bases between.

Comment on this clonotype: At one end the junction does not follow the germline gene, possibly because of a read error. J is TRBJ2-7 and V is TRBV30; no clear D. The length of the CDR3 is 11 residues. CDR1 and CDR2 from the germline V gene are GTSNPN and SVGIG (reference sequence). The CDR3 nucleotides are TGTGCCTGGAGTAACGGCTACGAGCTGTACTTC. Encoded protein: CAWSNGYELYF.

The chain has TRBV7-9 and TRBJ1-3; D possibly corresponds to TRBD1 (5 bases). V lost 4 bases to trimming and J lost 2 bases, with 12 bases between them. This CDR3 comprises 15 residues. CDR1 is SEHNR and CDR2 is FQNEAQ in the germline V gene (reference sequence). CDR3 in DNA: TGTGCCAGCAGCTCGAAGGGGAACCCTGGAAACACCATATATTTT. Its translation: CASSSKGNPGNTIYF. The variable domain in full, with the rest retrieved from reference TRBV7-9 and TRBJ1-3, is DTGVSQNPRHKITKRGQNVTFRCDPISEHNRLYWYRQTLGQGPEFLTYFQNEAQLEKSRLLSDRFSAERPKGSFSTLEIQRTEQGDSAMYLCASSSKGNPGNTIYFGEGSWLTVV.

A word on this clonotype: At one end, the junction sequence differs from germline, possibly due to a read error. V usage is TRBV7-9 and J usage is TRBJ2-7; TRBD2 is a possible D gene (6 bases). This CDR3 region has 13 residues. Germline V gene sequence: CDR1 SEHNR, CDR2 FQNEAQ (reference sequence). CDR3 sequence reads: CASSPSRVGRPFF. The DNA for the CDR3 is TGTGCCAGCAGCCCTAGTCGAGTAGGGAGGCCTTTCTTC. The full variable domain, its missing parts supplied by reference TRBV7-9 and TRBJ2-7, is DTGVSQNPRHKITKRGQNVTFRCDPISEHNRLYWYRQTLGQGPEFLTYFQNEAQLEKSRLLSDRFSAERPKGSFSTLEIQRTEQGDSAMYLCASSPSRVGRPFFGPGTRLTVT.

The chain combines TRBV4-2 with TRBJ1-4; D gene unclear. The CDR3 loop spans 15 amino acids. V was trimmed by 1 base and J by 7 bases, leaving 13 bases between them. Germline V lookup: CDR1 LGHNA, CDR2 YNFKEQ. The CDR3 loop reads CASSQAEAVGEKLFF. CDR3 bases: TGTGCCAGCAGCCAAGCTGAGGCAGTCGGTGAAAAACTGTTTTTT.

This clonotype has ten or more counts. The gene calls are TRBV5-1 and TRBJ2-2; 11 positions match TRBD2. There are 17 residues in the CDR3. Germline lookup yields CDR1 SGHRS and CDR2 YFSETQ. The V and J ends lost 5 bases and 5 bases, in that order; junction bases with no gene match: 11. The CDR3 region is CASSHPGTSGRTGELFF. The CDR3 nucleotides are TGCGCCAGCAGTCACCCCGGGACTAGCGGAAGGACCGGGGAGCTGTTTTTT.

This chain links TRBV19 with TRBJ1-5; possibly TRBD1 for D (6 bases). CDR1 LNHDA and CDR2 SQIVND come from the germline V gene (reference sequence). Trimming took off 1 base at V and 5 bases at J, with 12 bases between the two ends. The CDR3 has 15 residues. For the CDR3, the DNA is TGTGCCAGTAGTATAGCACAGGGATGGCATCAGCCCCAGCATTTT. This translates into CASSIAQGWHQPQHF. Combining the CDR3 with reference TRBV19 and TRBJ1-5 gives the whole variable domain DGGITQSPKYLFRKEGQNVTLSCEQNLNHDAMYWYRQDPGQGLRLIYYSQIVNDFQKGDIAEGYSVSREKKESFPLTVTSAQKNPTAFYLCASSIAQGWHQPQHFGDGTRLSIL.

This clonotype occurred many times. The V call is TRBV7-2, the J call TRBJ2-1, with TRBD1 matching over 7 bases. The CDR3 is made up of 16 amino acids. V gave up 0 bases and J gave up 1 base; unmatched junction bases: 3. Germline V gene sequence: CDR1 SGHTA, CDR2 FQGNSA. CDR3 in amino acids: CASSLAADRSYNEQFF. As DNA, the CDR3 is TGTGCCAGCAGCTTAGCGGCGGACAGGTCCTACAATGAGCAGTTCTTC.

The sample holds many counts of this clonotype. The J gene is TRBJ1-1, the V gene TRBV5-1; D is ambiguous. V shed 5 bases and J shed 1 base, with 6 bases lying between them. Per germline, CDR1 SGHRS and CDR2 YFSETQ. The CDR3 has 12 amino acids. DNA of the CDR3: TGCGCCAGCAGTTCGGGGAACACTGAAGCTTTCTTT. Translated: CASSSGNTEAFF.

The chain links TRBV12-3 or TRBV12-4 to TRBJ2-1; perhaps TRBD1 as D (6 bases). This CDR3 is 14 amino acids long. V was shortened by 3 bases and J by 10 bases, with 16 bases between the two germline ends. The CDR3 sequence is CASSLGQGMGEQFF. DNA of the CDR3: TGTGCCAGCAGTTTGGGGCAGGGGATGGGGGAGCAGTTCTTC.

Only a few counts were recorded for this clonotype. A much bigger clone sits one base away, suggesting this may be a read error. The chain links TRBV6-6 to TRBJ2-5; D not certain. Germline-derived CDR1 and CDR2 are MNHNY and SVGAGI (reference sequence). The CDR3 is 13 residues long. The ends were cut back, 2 bases at V and 4 bases at J, with 8 bases in the middle. The CDR3 here is CASSYQARETQYF. The DNA for the CDR3 is TGTGCCAGCAGTTACCAAGCAAGAGAGACCCAGTACTTC.

This clonotype has a count of ten or more. This sequence joins TRBV2 and TRBJ2-1; no clear D. Trimming took 2 bases from V and 3 from J, leaving 5 bases between them. Germline-derived CDR1 and CDR2 are SNHLY and FYNNEI. The CDR3 covers 13 residues. The CDR3 DNA is TGTGCCAGCAGTGAACGCGACTACAATGAGCAGTTCTTC. It specifies CASSERDYNEQFF. Full variable domain (rest looked up from reference TRBV2 and TRBJ2-1): EPEVTQTPSHQVTQMGQEVILRCVPISNHLYFYWYRQILGQKVEFLVSFYNNEISEKSEIFDDQFSVERPDGSNFTLKIRSTKLEDSAMYFCASSERDYNEQFFGPGTRLTVL.

The chain has TRBV29-1 and TRBJ1-5; D perhaps matches TRBD1 (5 bases). Germline V gene sequence: CDR1 SQVTM, CDR2 ANQGSEA. The CDR3 length is 13 residues. Trimming shortened V by 4 bases and J by 2 bases, and 9 bases separated the two germline ends. The CDR3 loop reads CSVGPGGNQPQHF. DNA of the CDR3: TGCAGCGTTGGACCGGGGGGCAATCAGCCCCAGCATTTT.

This clonotype has a count of ten or more. The chain recombines TRBV28 with TRBJ2-7; either TRBD1 or TRBD2 may fit D (5 bases each). Per germline, CDR1 MDHEN and CDR2 SYDVKM. The V end lost 5 bases, the J end lost 6 bases, and 20 bases lay between the germline ends. There are 15 residues in the CDR3. The chain's CDR3 is CASSRAPGAYSEQYF. In nucleotides, the CDR3 is TGTGCCAGCAGTCGAGCCCCCGGGGCTTATTCCGAGCAGTACTTC.

This clonotype was detected only a few times. The genes are TRBV6-6 and TRBJ2-3; 10 positions agree with TRBD2. The germline V gene has CDR1 MNHNY and CDR2 SVGAGI (reference sequence). Germline trimming cut 4 bases from V and 4 bases from J; bases unmatched to any gene: 14. The CDR3 contains 18 residues. This CDR3 reads CASSSHILAGLSPDTQYF. The CDR3 DNA sequence: TGTGCCAGCAGTTCCCACATACTAGCGGGATTGTCCCCAGATACGCAGTATTTT.

This clonotype has only one observation. Mismatch with germline at one junction end may stem from a read error. This CDR3 reads CSVGQNTRELFF. The CDR3, as DNA: TGCAGCGTTGGGCAGAACACCAGGGAGCTGTTCTTT. The chain is built from TRBV29-1 and TRBJ2-2; TRBD1 or TRBD2 may be the D gene (5 bases each). There are 12 residues in the CDR3. CDR1 is SQVTM and CDR2 is ANQGSEA in the germline V gene.

This clonotype was counted ten times or more. The J gene is TRBJ2-1, the V gene TRBV20-1, with D perhaps matching TRBD2 (7 bases). Germline assignment: CDR1 DFQATT and CDR2 SNEGSKA (reference sequence). The CDR3 is made up of 18 amino acids. Trimming took off 5 bases at V and 3 bases at J, with 26 bases between the two ends. CDR3 in amino acids: CSAEDSLHKRGYYNEQFF. The CDR3 coding sequence is TGCAGTGCTGAGGACAGCCTGCACAAGCGGGGATACTACAATGAGCAGTTCTTC.

Points on this clonotype: Since a much larger clone is just one base distant, this may be a read error. This chain connects TRBV6-5 to TRBJ2-1; D possibly uses TRBD1 or TRBD2 (5 bases each). The CDR3 loop spans 12 amino acids. Trimming left V 7 bases short and J 15 bases short, with 19 bases between. The germline gives CDR1 MNHEY, CDR2 SVGAGI. The DNA for the CDR3 is TGTGCCAGCACTCCACCGGGGCGTAGGGCGTTCTTC. Its translation: CASTPPGRRAFF.

The chain links TRBV30 to TRBJ1-2; D is perhaps TRBD1 (5 bases). The germline gives CDR1 GTSNPN, CDR2 SVGIG (reference sequence). The CDR3 spans 14 residues. V lost 0 bases to trimming and J lost 3 bases, with 11 bases between them. CDR3 residues: CAWSVRRGDYGYTF. The CDR3 region has the DNA TGTGCCTGGAGTGTACGGAGGGGCGACTATGGCTACACCTTC.

This clonotype occurred many times. The chain combines TRBV12-3 or TRBV12-4 with TRBJ2-6; no reliable D call. Trimming cost V 6 bases and J 2 bases, with 5 bases left between them. The CDR3 extends over 13 amino acids. The CDR3 is CASRAAGANVLTF. In DNA, the CDR3 is TGTGCCAGCAGGGCGGCTGGGGCCAACGTCCTGACTTTC.

This rearrangement joins TRBV3-1 to TRBJ2-2, with 13 nucleotides matching TRBD2. V shed 4 bases, J shed 5 bases, and the junction held 7 bases outside the gene matches. The CDR3 extends over 17 amino acids. Germline V gene data show CDR1 as LGHDT and CDR2 as YNNKEL (reference sequence). The CDR3 protein is CASSLRTSGSWTGELFF. The CDR3 coding sequence is TGTGCCAGCAGCCTCAGGACTAGCGGGAGTTGGACCGGGGAGCTGTTTTTT.